Below, 20 T cell receptor beta chains from the same sample are listed, as sequenced in a study of cytomegalovirus exposure and HLA in healthy donors. PCR involved 60 Vbeta and 13 Jbeta primers. Assay used: immunoSEQ multiplex PCR; TCRdb lists only in-frame clones, some missing. The table records over 150,000 clones, roughly 76% of them present only once. The sample taken for sequencing was PBMCs. The origin of the receptors is a human donor in good health.

This chain links TRBV10-3 with TRBJ1-2, with D uncertain. The CDR3 extends over 13 amino acids. The V and J ends lost 7 bases and 4 bases respectively, with 13 bases between them. Germline V CDR1 and CDR2: ENHRY, SYGVKD. DNA for the CDR3: TGTGCCATCACGGCGGTCCATGGCTATGGCTACACCTTC. It codes for CAITAVHGYGYTF.

The chain joins TRBV6-1 to TRBJ2-7, with TRBD1 as a possible D gene (6 bases). Germline CDR1 reads MNHNS; CDR2 reads SASEGT. V dropped 4 bases and J dropped 3 bases, with 13 bases sitting between them. CDR3 length equals 14 residues. The DNA for the CDR3 is TGTGCCAGCAGTGGCCGGGACACGGACTACGAGCAGTACTTC. Its translation: CASSGRDTDYEQYF.

Written as DNA, the CDR3 is TGTGCCAGCAGTGACTCGAACGTCTACGGAGTCGGTGGCTACACCTTC. Amino acids: CASSDSNVYGVGGYTF. This chain links TRBV6-4 with TRBJ1-2; no reliable D call. This CDR3 has 16 residues. The germline V gene encodes CDR1 MRHNA and CDR2 SNTAGT. The V gene lost 0 bases and the J gene lost 7 bases, with 18 bases spanning the gap.

The chain joins TRBV5-1 to TRBJ2-7; 8 bases map to TRBD1. The CDR3 spans 16 residues. V gave up 0 bases and J gave up 1 base; unmatched junction bases: 6. CDR1 and CDR2 from the germline V gene are SGHRS and YFSETQ. The chain's CDR3 is CASSLGRDRQSYEQYF. CDR3 bases: TGCGCCAGCAGCTTGGGACGGGACAGGCAATCCTACGAGCAGTACTTC.

The chain recombines TRBV10-3 with TRBJ1-2, with D uncertain. This CDR3 has 15 residues. V was pared by 4 bases and J by 1 base, with 13 bases between. Germline assignment: CDR1 ENHRY and CDR2 SYGVKD. CDR3 DNA: TGTGCCATCAGTGGATCAGACACAAATAACTATGGCTACACCTTC. Amino acids: CAISGSDTNNYGYTF.

V usage is TRBV27 and J usage is TRBJ2-5; 12 bases map to TRBD1. Germline trimming cut 7 bases from V and 4 bases from J; bases unmatched to any gene: 7. The CDR3 sequence is 15 residues long. Germline CDR1 MNHEY, CDR2 SMNVEV (reference sequence). CDR3 DNA sequence: TGTGCCAGCAACCCCCGGGACAGGGGGCCAGAGACCCAGTACTTC. Amino acids: CASNPRDRGPETQYF.

The chain employs TRBV6-1 and TRBJ1-2; TRBD1 might be the D (5 bases). V was clipped by 6 bases and J by 3 bases, with 11 bases between them. The germline V gene encodes CDR1 MNHNS and CDR2 SASEGT. CDR3 length: 13 amino acids. Written as DNA, the CDR3 is TGTGCCAGCAGGACCGACAGCTACTATGGCTACACCTTC. Protein product: CASRTDSYYGYTF.

A remark on this clone: One junction end does not reproduce the germline sequence, and a read error may be involved. The CDR3 reads CASSVTGTVDYGYTF. Written as DNA, the CDR3 is TGTGCCAGTAGTGTAACAGGGACGGTTGACTATGGCTATACCTTC. The rearrangement joins TRBV19 to TRBJ1-2; TRBD1 is a possible D gene (6 bases). Germline V CDR1 and CDR2: LNHDA, SQIVND (reference sequence). The CDR3 contains 15 residues.

The chain employs TRBV2 and TRBJ2-1; 7 bases are shared with TRBD2. This CDR3 has 12 residues. In germline, CDR1 is SNHLY, CDR2 FYNNEI. With 2 bases clipped from V and 12 bases from J, the junction kept 4 bases outside the gene matches. The CDR3: CASSESGGGQFF. Written as DNA, the CDR3 is TGTGCCAGCAGTGAATCAGGCGGGGGGCAGTTCTTC. The variable domain in full, completed from reference TRBV2 and TRBJ2-1, reads EPEVTQTPSHQVTQMGQEVILRCVPISNHLYFYWYRQILGQKVEFLVSFYNNEISEKSEIFDDQFSVERPDGSNFTLKIRSTKLEDSAMYFCASSESGGGQFFGPGTRLTVL.

CDR3 amino acids: CAIRLGQDSYEQYF. The CDR3 nucleotides are TGTGCCATCAGACTGGGACAGGATTCCTACGAGCAGTACTTC. V and J are TRBV10-3 and TRBJ2-7, with TRBD1 identical over 8 bases. Germline CDR1 reads ENHRY; CDR2 reads SYGVKD. The CDR3 is made up of 14 amino acids. Trimming took 6 bases from V and 1 from J; bases not matched to a gene: 5.

The rearrangement uses TRBV18 and TRBJ2-7; possibly TRBD1 for D (5 bases). The CDR3 is 14 residues long. V lost 0 bases, J lost 9 bases, and 15 bases lay in between. Germline lookup yields CDR1 KGHSH and CDR2 LQKENI. CDR3 in DNA: TGTGCCAGCTCACCACCGGGGCCAGGGCGTGGGCAGTACTTC. This codes for CASSPPGPGRGQYF.

This rearrangement joins TRBV4-2 to TRBJ1-4; no clear D gene. CDR1 is LGHNA, CDR2 YNFKEQ, per germline. V lost 0 bases and J 5 bases, leaving 13 bases between the germline ends. CDR3 length: 16 amino acids. The CDR3 protein is CASSQDYLLANEKLFF. The CDR3 bases are TGTGCCAGCAGCCAAGATTATCTCCTTGCGAATGAAAAACTGTTTTTT.

This rearrangement joins TRBV6-6 to TRBJ1-1, with 7 bases aligning to TRBD1. V shed 4 bases and J 0 bases; nucleotides not matched to a gene: 5. Germline values: CDR1 MNHNY, CDR2 SVGAGI (reference sequence). CDR3 length equals 15 residues. The CDR3 DNA follows: TGTGCCAGCAGTTTCCGAACAGGGGTGAACACTGAAGCTTTCTTT. Translating it yields CASSFRTGVNTEAFF.

This chain links TRBV27 with TRBJ1-2, with D tentatively TRBD1 (6 bases). The CDR3 has 14 amino acids. V gave up 6 bases and J gave up 7 bases, with 18 bases separating them. CDR1 is MNHEY and CDR2 is SMNVEV in the germline V gene (reference sequence). CDR3 coding DNA: TGTGCCAGCAGCTTGATCTACAGGGTGGGTGGCTACACCTTC. This gives the protein CASSLIYRVGGYTF.

This clone was picked up a small number of times. The chain carries TRBV6-1 and TRBJ1-3; 9 positions match TRBD1. This CDR3 is 14 amino acids long. V was clipped by 6 bases and J by 2 bases; unmatched bases: 2. CDR1 and CDR2 (germline): MNHNS, SASEGT. Here the CDR3 DNA reads TGTGCCAGCAGAGACAGGGGGACTGGAAACACCATATATTTT. Its translation is CASRDRGTGNTIYF.

The chain uses TRBV7-9 and TRBJ2-3; perhaps TRBD2 as D (6 bases). Trimming took off 6 bases at V and 4 bases at J, with 8 bases between the two ends. The CDR3 runs 12 residues. The germline V gene has CDR1 SEHNR and CDR2 FQNEAQ (reference sequence). The CDR3: CASSPGADTQYF. The DNA of the CDR3 is TGTGCCAGCAGTCCGGGGGCAGATACGCAGTATTTT.

V is TRBV5-1 and J is TRBJ2-7, with 8 bases that match TRBD1. The CDR3 has 14 amino acids. V trimming: 5 bases; J trimming: 4 bases; junction bases outside the gene matches: 8. Germline V gene data show CDR1 as SGHRS and CDR2 as YFSETQ. CDR3: CASRLRQGLYEQYF. DNA for the CDR3: TGCGCCAGCAGGCTGCGACAGGGGTTGTACGAGCAGTACTTC.

V is TRBV4-1 and J is TRBJ2-7; D gene ambiguous. Per germline, CDR1 MGHRA and CDR2 YSYEKL. Deletions cut 4 bases from V and 2 bases from J, with 15 bases between. The CDR3 loop spans 15 amino acids. The CDR3 sequence: CASSRKEGGTYEQYF. In DNA, the CDR3 is TGCGCCAGCAGCCGGAAGGAAGGCGGAACCTACGAGCAGTACTTC.

The genes are TRBV27 and TRBJ1-6; a weak D match, TRBD1 (5 bases). The CDR3 runs 16 residues. Germline CDR1 and CDR2: MNHEY and SMNVEV (reference sequence). V lost 1 base, J lost 8 bases, and 15 bases lay in between. The CDR3 region is CASSLCRDCIDSPLHF. The CDR3 DNA is TGTGCCAGCAGTTTATGCCGGGACTGTATCGATTCACCCCTCCACTTT.

A few counts support this clone. The genes are TRBV7-9 and TRBJ2-3, with a weak D call TRBD2 (5 bases). The germline V gene has CDR1 SEHNR and CDR2 FQNEAQ (reference sequence). The CDR3 extends over 17 amino acids. V was clipped by 0 bases and J by 1 base, with 14 bases between them. The DNA for the CDR3 is TGTGCCAGCAGCTTAGCCTCCGGGATACGAGGCACAGATACGCAGTATTTT. Its protein product is CASSLASGIRGTDTQYF.